The next 24 T cell receptor beta chains were all read from a single sample in a study of shared clonotypes between healthy human individuals. Clones were sequenced by immunoSEQ multiplex PCR, and TCRdb holds only the in-frame ones, with some missing. The repertoire holds more than 2,000,000 clones, with around nine tenths as singletons. The sequenced sample was naive CD4+ T cells sorted from blood. Subset indicated: CD45RA+ positively selected. All receptors derive from a man younger than 35 in good health.

This clone was picked up one time. Other DNA variants within this sample encode the same CDR3. J is TRBJ1-1 and V is TRBV2, with D unresolved. The CDR3 contains 13 residues. Germline lookup yields CDR1 SNHLY and CDR2 FYNNEI. Trimming cost V 6 bases and J 2 bases, with 10 bases left between them. The CDR3 region is CASRVDGNTEAFF. Written as DNA, the CDR3 is TGTGCCAGCAGGGTTGACGGTAACACTGAAGCTTTCTTT.

The chain is built from TRBV7-2 and TRBJ1-2, with a tentative D call TRBD1 (6 bases). Trimming removed 3 bases from V and 7 bases from J, with 15 bases in between. The CDR3 loop spans 14 amino acids. Germline lookup yields CDR1 SGHTA and CDR2 FQGNSA. The CDR3 DNA is TGTGCCAGCAGCTTGAAACAGGGCCCCGGTGGCTACACCTTC. Translation gives CASSLKQGPGGYTF.

The rearrangement links TRBV5-1 to TRBJ1-1, with a tentative D call TRBD1 (5 bases). CDR1 is SGHRS and CDR2 is YFSETQ in the germline V gene. V lost 5 bases, J lost 1 base, and 9 bases lay in between. The CDR3 is 13 amino acids. This chain's CDR3 is CASRLQENTEAFF. CDR3 DNA: TGCGCCAGCAGGTTACAGGAGAACACTGAAGCTTTCTTT.

The chain joins TRBV23-1 to TRBJ2-7; weak D call: TRBD1 (6 bases). TRBV23-1 is given ORF status, its function remaining uncertain. This CDR3 contains 13 residues. V was trimmed by 6 bases and J by 2 bases, leaving 11 bases between them. Written as DNA, the CDR3 is TGCGCCAGCAGACAGGGTTGGACCTACGAGCAGTACTTC. This sequence encodes CASRQGWTYEQYF.

This clone was recorded a few times. The J gene is TRBJ2-7, the V gene TRBV6-5; D could derive from TRBD1 or TRBD2 (5 bases each). CDR3 length equals 13 residues. In germline, CDR1 is MNHEY, CDR2 SVGAGI. V was cut by 7 bases and J by 1 base, with 11 bases left in between. The CDR3 coding sequence is TGTGCCAGCACCCCAGGGAGATCCTACGAGCAGTACTTC. Translating it yields CASTPGRSYEQYF.

This clone is a singleton in its sample. V is TRBV29-1 and J is TRBJ2-2; 7 nucleotides agree with TRBD2. With 8 bases clipped from V and 5 bases from J, the junction kept 14 bases outside the gene matches. Germline V gene lookup returns CDR1 SQVTM and CDR2 ANQGSEA. This CDR3 is 15 amino acids long. The CDR3 region is CSTTGEAAGTGELFF. The CDR3 bases are TGCAGCACCACGGGGGAGGCAGCGGGAACCGGGGAGCTGTTTTTT.

The rearrangement joins TRBV19 to TRBJ1-3; a possible D gene is TRBD1 (6 bases). V lost 6 bases and J lost 3, with 9 bases in between. The germline gives CDR1 LNHDA, CDR2 SQIVND (reference sequence). This CDR3 contains 13 residues. The CDR3 protein is CASSRTVGNTIYF. In DNA, the CDR3 is TGTGCCAGTAGCCGGACAGTTGGAAACACCATATATTTT.

The genes are TRBV7-9 and TRBJ1-2; possibly TRBD1 for D (5 bases). The V gene's germline CDR1 is SEHNR and CDR2 FQNEAQ (reference sequence). Trimming pared 5 bases from V and 5 bases from J, leaving 15 bases between. This CDR3 is built from 14 residues. The CDR3 reads CASSPPTEGYGYTF. In nucleotides, the CDR3 is TGTGCCAGCAGCCCCCCGACAGAGGGTTATGGCTACACCTTC.

This chain links TRBV5-1 with TRBJ2-7; maybe TRBD2 (6 bases). Per the germline V gene, CDR1 is SGHRS and CDR2 is YFSETQ. This CDR3 has 15 amino acids. V was pared by 0 bases and J by 5 bases, with 15 bases between. CDR3 in DNA: TGCGCCAGCAGCTTGGCCGGCGGAGGGGAGGACGAGCAGTACTTC. The encoded protein is CASSLAGGGEDEQYF.

This clone is a singleton in its sample. The genes are TRBV6-1 and TRBJ1-1, with TRBD1 matching 7 bases. Germline V lookup: CDR1 MNHNS, CDR2 SASEGT. The CDR3 extends over 12 amino acids. Germline trimming cut 8 bases from V and 5 bases from J; bases unmatched to any gene: 5. The CDR3 reads CASAGGHTEAFF. The CDR3 bases are TGTGCCAGCGCAGGGGGGCATACTGAAGCTTTCTTT.

As to this clone: The sample carries other DNA sequences with the same CDR3. The chain recombines TRBV10-3 with TRBJ2-3, with D possibly TRBD2 on 5 matching bases. CDR3 size: 13 residues. CDR1 is ENHRY and CDR2 is SYGVKD in the germline V gene. Trimming cost V 4 bases and J 2 bases, with 7 bases left between them. CDR3 nucleotide sequence: TGTGCCATCAGTGCGGGAACCACAGATACGCAGTATTTT. Encoded protein: CAISAGTTDTQYF.

This chain links TRBV7-9 with TRBJ1-6; the D gene is possibly TRBD1 (5 bases). This CDR3 is 14 amino acids long. The germline CDR1 and CDR2 sequences are SEHNR and FQNEAQ (reference sequence). Trimming shortened V by 1 base and J by 8 bases, and 9 bases separated the two germline ends. CDR3 residues: CASSLEGIDSPLHF. The CDR3 DNA follows: TGTGCCAGCAGCTTAGAGGGGATTGATTCACCCCTCCACTTT.

The chain links TRBV30 to TRBJ2-7; the D is unclear. V shed 2 bases and J shed 6 bases, with 17 bases lying between them. Germline values: CDR1 GTSNPN, CDR2 SVGIG (reference sequence). The CDR3 is made up of 14 amino acids. The CDR3, as DNA: TGTGCCTGGAGTAACCCCCCTTTTCTCTCCGAGCAGTACTTC. Its protein product is CAWSNPPFLSEQYF.

This chain joins TRBV7-2 and TRBJ2-1; TRBD2 matches 7 bases. The CDR3 has 12 residues. V shed 9 bases, J shed 7 bases, and the junction held 6 bases outside the gene matches. CDR1 SGHTA and CDR2 FQGNSA come from the germline V gene. The CDR3, as DNA: TGTGCCAGTAGACTAGCAGTGAATGAGCAGTTCTTC. Encoded protein: CASRLAVNEQFF.

The chain uses TRBV18 and TRBJ2-7; D remains unclear. Germline values: CDR1 KGHSH, CDR2 LQKENI. This CDR3 has 16 amino acids. The V end was cut by 0 bases, the J end by 3 bases, with 15 bases between. CDR3: CASSPPLAYRNYEQYF. For the CDR3, the DNA is TGTGCCAGCTCACCACCTTTGGCTTATAGAAACTACGAGCAGTACTTC.

The chain recombines TRBV19 with TRBJ2-1; a possible D gene is TRBD2 (6 bases). Looked up from germline, CDR1 is LNHDA and CDR2 is SQIVND (reference sequence). V lost 5 bases and J 7 bases, leaving 15 bases between the germline ends. CDR3 size: 14 residues. Here the CDR3 DNA reads TGTGCCAGTAGTTCGGGGGAATGGGGTAATGAGCAGTTCTTC. Protein: CASSSGEWGNEQFF.

The rearrangement joins TRBV9 to TRBJ2-7, with 11 positions matching TRBD2. This CDR3 comprises 16 residues. Germline CDR1 and CDR2: SGDLS and YYNGEE. J lost 1 base, V lost 3 bases, and 6 bases had no gene match. CDR3 DNA sequence: TGTGCCAGCAGCGCCCGGGGACTAGCGGAATCCTACGAGCAGTACTTC. It yields the protein CASSARGLAESYEQYF.

V gene TRBV10-3 combines with J gene TRBJ2-7; 8 bases are a match to TRBD1. J lost 2 bases, V lost 7 bases, and 7 bases had no gene match. The germline CDR1 and CDR2 sequences are ENHRY and SYGVKD. This CDR3 comprises 14 residues. CDR3 loop: CAIKGTGPTYEQYF. CDR3 nucleotide sequence: TGTGCCATCAAGGGGACAGGCCCAACCTACGAGCAGTACTTC.

This chain uses TRBV4-1 with TRBJ1-2; perhaps TRBD1 as D (5 bases). V lost 4 bases and J 5 bases, leaving 20 bases between the germline ends. This CDR3 has 16 residues. CDR1 and CDR2 (germline): MGHRA, YSYEKL. In DNA form, the CDR3 reads TGCGCCAGCAGCCCTATAATCGGGGGAAGGAGGTATGGCTACACCTTC. It specifies CASSPIIGGRRYGYTF.

The chain links TRBV5-1 to TRBJ1-4, with no clear D. Germline V lookup: CDR1 SGHRS, CDR2 YFSETQ. V shed 0 bases and J shed 0 bases, with 12 bases lying between them. The CDR3 contains 17 residues. The chain's CDR3 is CASSLEDEVTTNEKLFF. Written as DNA, the CDR3 is TGCGCCAGCAGCTTGGAGGATGAGGTCACAACTAATGAAAAACTGTTTTTT.

The rearrangement uses TRBV18 and TRBJ1-1; no definite D call. This CDR3 is 13 amino acids long. Germline CDR1 reads KGHSH; CDR2 reads LQKENI. The V gene lost 3 bases and the J gene lost 10 bases, with 15 bases spanning the gap. The CDR3 nucleotides are TGTGCCAGCTCACCGGCGGACGGAATGACAGCTTTCTTT. Its translation is CASSPADGMTAFF.

This chain connects TRBV27 to TRBJ2-3; the match to TRBD1 covers 8 bases. Germline trimming cut 6 bases from V and 5 bases from J; bases unmatched to any gene: 4. CDR1 and CDR2 (germline): MNHEY, SMNVEV (reference sequence). There are 13 residues in the CDR3. For the CDR3, the DNA is TGTGCCAGCAGACGACAGGGGAGAGATACGCAGTATTTT. As protein: CASRRQGRDTQYF.

This clone has a single count. The rearrangement uses TRBV2 and TRBJ2-4; no clear D. The CDR3 consists of 17 residues. Germline V lookup: CDR1 SNHLY, CDR2 FYNNEI. Trimming removed 7 bases from V and 5 bases from J, with 24 bases in between. The CDR3 sequence is CASNLFRRLPIENIQYF. As DNA, the CDR3 is TGTGCCAGCAACCTATTCCGTAGGCTCCCAATCGAAAACATTCAGTACTTC.

V is TRBV30 and J is TRBJ1-6; D call uncertain. V was cut by 2 bases and J by 7 bases, with 15 bases left in between. Germline CDR1 GTSNPN, CDR2 SVGIG (reference sequence). The CDR3 consists of 15 residues. DNA of the CDR3: TGTGCCTGGAGTAGGAGGCAGGTGACAAATTCACCCCTCCACTTT. Translating it yields CAWSRRQVTNSPLHF.